The T cell receptor beta chain described here comes from a study of OX40 agonist ivuxolimab in advanced cancers. Per the germline V gene, CDR1 is LNHDA and CDR2 is SQIVND (reference sequence). This CDR3 has 14 amino acids. With regard to this clone: One end of the junction does not line up with germline, which may come from a read error.

The data were produced by immunoSEQ multiplex PCR, yet TCRdb's version contains in-frame clones alone and is incomplete. The sample carries more than 75,000 clones, about 85% recorded once. The sequencing used CD4+ or CD8+ T cells sorted from blood, collected in a trial of the OX40 agonist ivuxolimab. This sequence was found in an adult with an advanced solid tumor such as melanoma, head and neck, liver or kidney cancer. V usage is TRBV19 and J usage is TRBJ1-3, with a weak D call TRBD1 (5 bases). The CDR3 coding sequence is TGTGCCAGTAACATGCAGGGTCCTGGAAGCACCATATATTTT. Amino acids: CASNMQGPGSTIYF.